This T cell receptor beta chain was recorded in a study of blood T cell repertoires in COVID-19. Study-wide context: Samples of COVID-19 (acute and convalescent) were obtained from the United States, Italy and Spain. In each case, the material was cDNA or gDNA derived from T cells, B-cell-depleted T cells, or PBMCs.

V was pared by 3 bases and J by 2 bases, with 12 bases between. Looked up from germline, CDR1 is MDHEN and CDR2 is SYDVKM. The CDR3 runs 15 residues. As processed by the authors: Amplifying reference gene primers gave estimates of nucleated cell counts. Sequenced by immunoSEQ multiplex PCR; TCRdb stores in-frame clones only, minus some. The V and J calls and the clone size are those of that table, but D and trimming were determined from the DNA. The repertoire holds over 400,000 clones, with approximately 85% as singletons. The specimen sequenced was peripheral blood. The chain carries TRBV28 and TRBJ2-3; tentative D call: TRBD2 (5 bases). The clonotype originates from a human donor in a cohort sampled during active COVID-19. CDR3 coding DNA: TGTGCCAGCAGTTTTAGAGAGGGCTTCACAGATACGCAGTATTTT. It encodes CASSFREGFTDTQYF. The full variable domain, rest sourced from reference TRBV28 and TRBJ2-3, is DVKVTQSSRYLVKRTGEKVFLECVQDMDHENMFWYRQDPGLGLRLIYFSYDVKMKEKGDIPEGYSVSREKKERFSLILESASTNQTSMYLCASSFREGFTDTQYFGPGTRLTVL.